This record covers a single TCR beta chain. Which antigen it targets is not known. Its ends do not fully match the called genes, so a read error is possible. The library relied on RACE. Data came from a NextSeq 500. During library preparation, unique molecular identifiers were attached to individual cDNA molecules so that TCRs could be counted quantitatively and reproducibly. Each blood RNA sample was used to sequence both TCR alpha and TCR beta chains. For the original study's pipeline: A median of roughly 99,000 TCRs per sample was observed, with a range of 23,224 to 690,600. The Decombinator software suite was used to annotate V, J and CDR3 in the TCR reads. To make PS versus PT1 abundance plots, every sample was subsampled to the same number of TCRs (28,000). TCRs were defined as expanded if absent before sensitization and observed at least eight times at the 2-week time point. TCRdb took the public reads, trimmed them with fastp at Q25, ran MiXCR for clone calling and kept in-frame beta chains. Every distinct CDR3 protein forms one entry, paired with its most common genes and DNA. The authors' filters were not applied to this entry. This sample lists fewer than 400,000 distinct CDR3 sequences; roughly 6.9% were detected once. The leading ten clones occupy more than 7% of the sample.

CDR3 length: 13 amino acids, cysteine to phenylalanine. The kept DNA is CDR3 alone, 39 bases in frame from the first base. In the germline V gene (reference sequence), CDR1 corresponds to SGHKS and CDR2 to YYEKEE. The entry originates in a study of human T cells and chemical hapten exposure (dated by TCRdb to the early 2020s). About the study as a whole: For sensitization, 2% DPC in acetone was applied to a 2 cm by 2 cm area of upper inner arm skin. Libraries were pooled for sequencing, and variation in per-sample TCR yields was attributed mainly to small differences in library volumes within the pool. The patient cohort, mostly female, included alopecia areata with under or over 50% scalp involvement, alopecia totalis and alopecia universalis. Around 30 alopecia patients provided blood for TCR sequencing at one to four time points (pre-sensitization, 2, 6 and 24 weeks). This study followed changes in the peripheral blood TCR repertoire in vivo during primary and secondary sensitization of alopecia patients to the hapten diphenylcyclopropenone (DPC). Patch testing was performed on the upper back with Finn chambers containing 0.01% DPC, and the patch tests were scored after 6 days according to International Contact Dermatitis Research Group standards. Patients additionally received weekly therapeutic DPC doses to the scalp throughout the roughly 25-week study period. Blood was sampled from patients pre-sensitization (week 0) and at 2, 6 and about 24 weeks after DPC sensitization. What the work shows at the level of the full study, not this receptor alone: Repeated subsampling changed both the strength of the expansion versus patch-test correlation and the threshold at which the correlation became significant. DPC sensitization did not change how many TCRs were above 1 in 1000 frequency, and no evidence was found of alterations in global repertoire structure. Because all patients had alopecia, a presumed autoimmune disease, the immune response of the patients might differ from that of healthy individuals. Patch test score correlated positively with the number of PT1 expanded TCRs, reaching significance at thresholds 8, 16 and 32 but not at 4. Compared with pre-sensitization or healthy control sets, expanded TCRs formed significantly more large CDR3 similarity clusters, which is consistent with antigen-driven responses.

The time point label on this specimen signifies: patch test 1, 2 weeks after DPC sensitization. The treatment or condition label on this specimen signifies: therapeutic diphenylcyclopropenone sensitization with weekly scalp DPC. At every patch-test visit, the blood draw took place before the patch test was put on. Patients were considered eligible if aged 18 to 70, diagnosed with alopecia and deemed suitable for DPC therapy, and patients were excluded if pregnant. Total RNA was extracted from unfractionated whole blood collected in Tempus Blood RNA tubes. The specimen was whole blood, collected in connection with sensitization to the hapten diphenylcyclopropenone (DPC). The chain is assembled from TRBV5-5 and TRBJ2-7, with the D segment identity uncertain. The source is a woman in her late teens or twenties with alopecia areata. Some clones in this sample may be carry-over from other donors' samples. CDR3 protein: CASSLDVTYEQCF. The nucleotide sequence is TGTGCCAGCAGCCTGGACGTAACCTACGAGCAGTGCTTC. The full variable domain, with segments outside the CDR3 supplied by the reference TRBV5-5 and TRBJ2-7 proteins, appears as DAGVTQSPTHLIKTRGQQVTLRCSPISGHKSVSWYQQVLGQGPQFIFQYYEKEERGRGNFPDRFSARQFPNYSSELNVNALLLGDSALYLCASSLDVTYEQCFGPGTRLTVT.